The text below deals with one T cell receptor beta chain. This CDR3 region has 15 residues. Deletions cut 0 bases from V and 4 bases from J, with 13 bases between. Germline loops: CDR1 SGDLS, CDR2 YYNGEE. This entry belongs to a study of blood T cell repertoires in COVID-19. Whole-study context: Whether acute or convalescent, the COVID-19 samples came from the United States, Italy and Spain.

Assay: immunoSEQ multiplex PCR; the TCRdb copy retains only in-frame clones and omits some. This table holds 150,000 or so clones, 78% found once. Sample: PBMCs or T cells enriched from blood (not recorded which). The chain employs TRBV9 and TRBJ1-2; perhaps TRBD1 as D (5 bases). The sequence was collected from a woman between 50 and 59 years old who had recovered from COVID-19. The CDR3 DNA reads TGTGCCAGCAGCGTAGAAGCAGGGTCGGTCTATGGCTACACCTTC. Translated: CASSVEAGSVYGYTF. Drawing the rest from reference TRBV9 and TRBJ1-2, the complete variable domain is DSGVTQTPKHLITATGQRVTLRCSPRSGDLSVYWYQQSLDQGLQFLIQYYNGEERAKGNILERFSAQQFPDLHSELNLSSLELGDSALYFCASSVEAGSVYGYTFGSGTRLTVV.